The present entry profiles one T cell receptor beta chain with its context. The sample originates from a study of blood T cell repertoires in COVID-19. As for the study in general: COVID-19 samples collected from the United States, Italy and Spain covered acute and convalescent phases. The cDNA or gDNA used as material had been derived from T cells, B-cell-depleted T cells, or PBMCs.

As processed by the authors: The authors estimated nucleated cell counts from reference gene primer amplification. Generated by immunoSEQ multiplex PCR, the TCRdb table keeps only in-frame clones and is missing some. Clone size and V and J calls were adopted from that table, with D and trimming inferred from the DNA. The profile shows 150,000 to 190,000 clones, 85% to 90% of them singletons. The ends lost 6 bases at V and 4 bases at J; junction bases unmatched: 4. The CDR3 contains 14 residues. The germline V gene encodes CDR1 LNHDA and CDR2 SQIVND (reference sequence). This receptor was identified in a woman between 35 and 50 years old with acute or convalescent COVID-19. The material sequenced was peripheral blood. The chain links TRBV19 to TRBJ1-1, with 11 bases matching TRBD1. The CDR3 region is CASRGQGAGTEAFF. The CDR3 DNA reads TGTGCCAGTAGAGGACAGGGGGCCGGCACTGAAGCTTTCTTT.